This TCR beta chain was found in a study of T cell repertoires in cytomegalovirus infection. Across the whole study: The authors used CMV epitopes that were HLA-C-restricted (recently identified) and HLA-B-restricted (well studied). Indicated by public TCR beta signatures were CMV infection and matching HLA type.

This clonotype has a handful of counts. Its cognate antigen is unknown. Study findings and constraints: It was HLA-C-restricted CMV-specific TCR beta clonotypes that dominated the response ex vivo.

TCRdb re-called the reads with MiXCR, one entry per CDR3 protein. The sample records about half a million distinct CDR3 sequences, more than 40% being singletons. The V gene lost 1 base and the J gene lost 4 bases, with 7 bases spanning the gap. CDR1 SGHAT and CDR2 FQNNGV come from the germline V gene. CDR3 length: 13 amino acids. The clonotype was recovered from a human donor in good health (CMV status not recorded). Some clones in this sample may be carry-over from other donors' samples. J is TRBJ2-5 and V is TRBV11-2; no reliable D call. The sample here was cultured PBMCs, taken from culture after CMV antigen stimulation. The CDR3 spells CASSLVGLETQYF. Here the CDR3 DNA reads TGTGCCAGCAGCTTAGTTGGGCTAGAGACCCAGTACTTC.